Below, 20 T cell receptor beta chains from the same sample are listed, as sequenced in a study of regulatory T cells in long-lasting Graves disease. Indicated time point: newly diagnosed GD, antithyroid drugs for less than 3 months. Preparation of the TCR library used RNA extracted from PBMCs. Construction of TCR beta libraries relied on iRepertoire HTBI primers and on Arm-PCR targeting CDR3 regions. Each CDR3 protein is one row after TCRdb ran MiXCR on the multiplex PCR reads. The top ten clones hold over 15% of a sample with around 400,000 distinct CDR3 sequences, about 11% of them seen once. These same records also appear under a second study, on T cells in Graves' hyperthyroidism and ophthalmopathy.

Sample: peripheral blood mononuclear cells (PBMCs), taken at new diagnosis, from a patient treated with antithyroid drugs. Receptor source: a woman under 30 with Graves disease.

This clonotype has ten or more counts. V gene TRBV27 combines with J gene TRBJ1-5, with D uncertain. The V gene lost 6 bases and the J gene lost 4 bases, with 16 bases spanning the gap. The CDR3 is 15 residues long. Looked up from germline, CDR1 is MNHEY and CDR2 is SMNVEV (reference sequence). DNA for the CDR3: TGTGCCAGCAGCCATACACCTGGAAGGAATCAGCCCCAGCATTTT. Its protein is CASSHTPGRNQPQHF.

This chain connects TRBV6-9 to TRBJ2-7, with 15 bases lining up with TRBD2. The CDR3 contains 17 residues. CDR1 and CDR2 from the germline V gene are MNHGY and SVAAGI. V was clipped by 3 bases and J by 5 bases; unmatched bases: 8. The DNA for the CDR3 is TGTGCCAGCAGTTACAGCGGGACTAGCGGGAGGAAGAACGAGCAGTACTTC. This translates into CASSYSGTSGRKNEQYF.

This clonotype appeared a few times. Since a much larger clone is just one base distant, this may be a read error. The genes are TRBV29-1 and TRBJ2-1; the match to TRBD2 covers 8 bases. Germline loops: CDR1 SQVTM, CDR2 ANQGSEA. The CDR3 consists of 17 residues. CDR3 coding DNA: TGCAGCGTTGTGGATCGGGGGGGCGCGGGCCCGGGCAATGAGCAGTCCTTC. Its protein is CSVVDRGGAGPGNEQSF.

The V and J genes are TRBV7-9 and TRBJ2-5; maybe TRBD1 (5 bases). In germline, CDR1 is SEHNR, CDR2 FQNEAQ (reference sequence). The ends were cut back, 5 bases at V and 5 bases at J, with 12 bases in the middle. The CDR3 is 13 residues long. CDR3 sequence reads: CASSGALGETQYF. The CDR3 DNA reads TGTGCCAGCAGCGGGGCCCTCGGGGAGACCCAGTACTTC. Using reference TRBV7-9 and TRBJ2-5 for the parts outside the CDR3, the full variable domain is DTGVSQNPRHKITKRGQNVTFRCDPISEHNRLYWYRQTLGQGPEFLTYFQNEAQLEKSRLLSDRFSAERPKGSFSTLEIQRTEQGDSAMYLCASSGALGETQYFGPGTRLLVL.

This clonotype has a count of ten or more. V is TRBV20-1 and J is TRBJ2-5, with 8 bases fitting TRBD2. The junction had 7 bases not matched to a gene; V was cut back by 0 bases and J by 4 bases. Germline loops: CDR1 DFQATT, CDR2 SNEGSKA (reference sequence). The CDR3 is 15 residues long. CDR3 loop: CSARDSGGAGETQYF. For the CDR3, the DNA is TGCAGTGCTAGAGATTCGGGGGGGGCTGGAGAGACCCAGTACTTC.

Comments on this clonotype: This sequence may be a read error, since a much larger clone differs from it by one base. V gene TRBV6-5 combines with J gene TRBJ2-1; D remains unclear. This CDR3 is built from 14 residues. Germline V CDR1 and CDR2: MNHEY, SVGAGI. V was clipped by 0 bases and J by 10 bases, with 13 bases between them. The CDR3 DNA follows: TGTGCCAGCAGTTACTCTGGGGTGAAGTACGAGCAGTTCTTC. It codes for CASSYSGVKYEQFF.

This clonotype was seen repeatedly, ten times or more. The chain couples TRBV20-1 to TRBJ2-7, with D perhaps TRBD1 or TRBD2 (6 bases each). This CDR3 contains 11 residues. Germline V lookup: CDR1 DFQATT, CDR2 SNEGSKA (reference sequence). The V end lost 5 bases, the J end lost 7 bases, and 12 bases lay between the germline ends. The CDR3 region has the DNA TGCAGTGCTCCAGTAGGGGGGGAGCAGTACTTC. Translation gives CSAPVGGEQYF.

This clonotype showed up many times. The chain employs TRBV20-1 and TRBJ2-7; the D is unclear. V was pared by 3 bases and J by 2 bases, with 8 bases between. CDR3 length: 12 residues. Germline V lookup: CDR1 DFQATT, CDR2 SNEGSKA (reference sequence). As DNA, the CDR3 is TGCAGTGCTAGGGACCTACCCTACGAGCAGTACTTC. The encoded protein is CSARDLPYEQYF.

With respect to this clonotype: A much larger clone lies a single base off, so this may be a read error. V is TRBV6-2 or TRBV6-3 and J is TRBJ2-7; 12 bases align to TRBD2. Germline values: CDR1 MNHEY, CDR2 SVGEGT. J lost 3 bases, V lost 4 bases, and 1 base had no gene match. This CDR3 has 14 residues. The CDR3, as DNA: TGTGCCAGCAGTTGGACTAGCGGGGACTACGAGCAGTACTTC. Its translation is CASSWTSGDYEQYF.

This clonotype was counted many times. The chain links TRBV5-1 to TRBJ1-5; D call uncertain. This CDR3 has 14 residues. The V gene's germline CDR1 is SGHRS and CDR2 YFSETQ. The V gene lost 2 bases and the J gene lost 7 bases, with 13 bases spanning the gap. The CDR3 bases are TGCGCCAGCAGCTTAGATGGGAGCGTGCAGCCCCAGCATTTT. Translation: CASSLDGSVQPQHF.

The V gene is TRBV7-3, the J gene TRBJ1-6; tentatively, D is TRBD1 (6 bases). This CDR3 is built from 16 residues. CDR1 SGHTA and CDR2 FQGTGA come from the germline V gene. Deletions cut 0 bases from V and 11 bases from J, with 17 bases between. Written as DNA, the CDR3 is TGTGCCAGCAGCTTAACGCGGACAGCACCGTGGGCACCCCTCCACTTT. It is translated as CASSLTRTAPWAPLHF.

There are a few counts of this clonotype. The chain couples TRBV4-1 to TRBJ2-6; 8 bases align to TRBD1. Germline trimming cut 4 bases from V and 3 bases from J; bases unmatched to any gene: 5. The CDR3 runs 16 residues. Germline lookup yields CDR1 MGHRA and CDR2 YSYEKL. CDR3 region: CASSPNRGDGANVLTF. The CDR3 DNA follows: TGCGCCAGCAGCCCCAACAGGGGGGATGGGGCCAACGTCCTGACTTTC.

This clonotype was counted at least ten times. This sequence joins TRBV2 and TRBJ1-5; tentative D call: TRBD1 (5 bases). The ends were cut back, 4 bases at V and 5 bases at J, with 12 bases in the middle. Germline CDR1 is SNHLY and CDR2 is FYNNEI. This CDR3 comprises 14 residues. The CDR3 loop is CASSGGSGDQPQHF. The CDR3 coding sequence is TGTGCCAGCAGTGGGGGGTCCGGGGATCAGCCCCAGCATTTT.

This clonotype was detected ten times or more. V usage is TRBV20-1 and J usage is TRBJ2-5; D might be TRBD2 (5 bases). The V gene's germline CDR1 is DFQATT and CDR2 SNEGSKA (reference sequence). The V gene lost 0 bases and the J gene lost 0 bases, with 11 bases spanning the gap. The CDR3 has 15 amino acids. CDR3 sequence: CSAREADGDQETQYF. The CDR3 DNA follows: TGCAGTGCTAGAGAAGCGGATGGGGACCAAGAGACCCAGTACTTC.

This clonotype was counted ten times or more. The rearrangement uses TRBV6-5 and TRBJ2-7, with D perhaps TRBD2 (5 bases). V lost 0 bases and J lost 2, with 14 bases in between. The germline CDR1 and CDR2 sequences are MNHEY and SVGAGI. CDR3 length: 16 residues. The CDR3 region has the DNA TGTGCCAGCAGTTACTCAACGGGAATAACCACCTACGAGCAGTACTTC. This codes for CASSYSTGITTYEQYF.

Ten or more counts support this clonotype. The gene calls are TRBV11-2 and TRBJ2-2; 9 bases map to TRBD1. Germline-derived CDR1 and CDR2 are SGHAT and FQNNGV. The CDR3 length is 17 residues. Germline trimming cut 5 bases from V and 2 bases from J; bases unmatched to any gene: 9. CDR3 in amino acids: CASSHRQGQGNTGELFF. DNA of the CDR3: TGTGCCAGCAGCCACCGGCAGGGACAGGGCAACACCGGGGAGCTGTTTTTT.

This clonotype was recorded many times. This chain joins TRBV7-2 and TRBJ2-2, with TRBD1 matching 8 bases. This CDR3 region has 15 residues. V lost 7 bases, J lost 0 bases, and 4 bases stayed unmatched. CDR1 and CDR2 (germline): SGHTA, FQGNSA. This chain's CDR3 is CASIQQGANTGELFF. CDR3 nucleotides: TGTGCCAGCATCCAACAGGGGGCGAACACCGGGGAGCTGTTTTTT.

Many counts were recorded for this clonotype. The chain employs TRBV28 and TRBJ2-5, with D unresolved. Germline CDR1 and CDR2: MDHEN and SYDVKM. The ends were cut back, 6 bases at V and 4 bases at J, with 12 bases in the middle. This CDR3 comprises 13 residues. Here the CDR3 reads CASSRTLGETQYF. As DNA, the CDR3 is TGTGCCAGCAGCCGGACCCTGGGAGAGACCCAGTACTTC.

This clonotype was seen repeatedly, ten times or more. The V gene is TRBV28, the J gene TRBJ2-2, with 7 nucleotides matching TRBD2. The CDR3 runs to 15 residues. The J segment lost 7 bases and the V segment lost 3 bases, leaving 8 bases of the junction unmatched. Per germline, CDR1 MDHEN and CDR2 SYDVKM. CDR3 protein: CASSFAGSGGGELFF. CDR3 in DNA: TGTGCCAGCAGTTTTGCAGGGTCGGGAGGCGGGGAGCTGTTTTTT. Supplemented by reference TRBV28 and TRBJ2-2, the full variable domain reads DVKVTQSSRYLVKRTGEKVFLECVQDMDHENMFWYRQDPGLGLRLIYFSYDVKMKEKGDIPEGYSVSREKKERFSLILESASTNQTSMYLCASSFAGSGGGELFFGEGSRLTVL.

This clonotype was observed at least ten times. The junction differs from germline at one of its ends, possibly a read error. The chain combines TRBV6-1 with TRBJ2-1, with 8 nucleotides matching TRBD2. The CDR3 totals 13 residues. Germline assignment: CDR1 MNHNS and CDR2 SASEGT. DNA of the CDR3: TGTGCCAGCAGCGAAGAACTAGCGGACGAGCAGTTCTTC. Translation gives CASSEELADEQFF.